This T cell receptor beta chain came from a study of blood T cell repertoires in COVID-19. Across the whole study: Two negative PCRs, clearance, or symptom resolution had been documented for recovered Cohort 3 donors. Sources were T cells, B-cell-depleted T cells, or PBMCs; the material itself was cDNA or gDNA.

Membership in each cohort depended on participant-reported clinical history. Per the germline V gene, CDR1 is SGHDT and CDR2 is YYEEEE. The CDR3 has 17 residues. The V segment lost 3 bases and the J segment 5 bases; nucleotides outside the gene matches: 11. Libraries were prepared by immunoSEQ multiplex PCR; TCRdb keeps only in-frame clonotypes and omits some of them. Here the sample spans roughly 340,000 clones, about 87% being singletons. V is TRBV5-6 and J is TRBJ2-5; 12 bases fit TRBD2. The TCR comes from a middle-aged man in a cohort exposed to, infected with or recovered from COVID-19 (not recorded which). The sequenced sample was PBMCs or T cells enriched from blood (not recorded which). CDR3 protein: CASSSGLAGRVRETQYF. Here the CDR3 DNA reads TGTGCCAGCAGCTCCGGACTAGCGGGACGCGTGAGGGAGACCCAGTACTTC.